The 15 T cell receptor beta chains below all came from one sample that was sequenced in a study of T cell clones after liver transplantation. TCRdb keeps only in-frame clones here, not all; method: immunoSEQ multiplex PCR. The profile covers some 120,000 clones, with 90% appearing a single time and roughly 0.8% taken by the ten largest. This material consisted of CD4+ T cells from blood, taken 12 months after liver transplant. The receptors were gathered from a human patient who received a liver transplant. Some T cells may be transferred from the graft donor.

V usage is TRBV19 and J usage is TRBJ2-1, with D perhaps TRBD2 (6 bases). The CDR3 is made up of 15 amino acids. The ends were cut back, 5 bases at V and 9 bases at J, with 20 bases in the middle. The germline V gene encodes CDR1 LNHDA and CDR2 SQIVND (reference sequence). The CDR3 bases are TGTGCCAGTAGTCCCCAATGGGGGGATTTTGCTGAGCAGTTCTTC. It yields the protein CASSPQWGDFAEQFF.

CDR3 protein: CASKRELVGELFF. The CDR3 nucleotides are TGTGCCAGTAAGCGGGAGTTAGTCGGGGAGCTGTTTTTT. The genes are TRBV19 and TRBJ2-2; TRBD2 matches at 8 bases. Germline V gene lookup returns CDR1 LNHDA and CDR2 SQIVND (reference sequence). The CDR3 loop spans 13 amino acids. Trimming took 7 bases from V and 7 from J; bases not matched to a gene: 5.

The rearrangement joins TRBV7-8 to TRBJ1-5; maybe TRBD1 (6 bases). Germline CDR1 and CDR2: SGHVS and FQNEAQ. This CDR3 spans 13 amino acids. V lost 5 bases and J 7 bases, leaving 12 bases between the germline ends. Here the CDR3 reads CASSPRRGQPQHF. CDR3 nucleotide sequence: TGTGCCAGCAGCCCCAGGAGGGGGCAGCCCCAGCATTTT.

This chain links TRBV15 with TRBJ2-5; 10 bases agree with TRBD2. The tail of the sequence fits TRBJ2-7 better, so the J call may be wrong. The CDR3 runs 16 residues. From germline, CDR1 is LNHNV and CDR2 YYDKDF (reference sequence). In DNA form, the CDR3 reads TGTGCCACCAGCAGAGATAGCCTAGCGGGAGCCAACGAGCAGTACTTC. Translating gives CATSRDSLAGANEQYF.

This clone was recorded only once. V gene TRBV14 combines with J gene TRBJ2-3; D may be TRBD2 (6 bases). CDR1 is SGHDN, CDR2 FVKESK, per germline. The CDR3 contains 15 residues. The ends were cut back, 1 base at V and 2 bases at J, with 10 bases in the middle. CDR3 coding DNA: TGTGCCAGCAGCCAAGGGGGACTGATCACAGATACGCAGTATTTT. This encodes CASSQGGLITDTQYF.

This clone was detected only once. The chain uses TRBV30 and TRBJ2-1, with 9 bases lining up with TRBD2. This CDR3 has 19 amino acids. The V gene end was trimmed by 0 bases and the J gene end by 1 base; junction bases not matched to a gene: 13. Per the germline V gene, CDR1 is GTSNPN and CDR2 is SVGIG (reference sequence). The CDR3 reads CAWSVWVAGGPYSYNEQFF. CDR3 nucleotides: TGTGCCTGGAGTGTATGGGTTGCGGGAGGGCCGTATTCCTACAATGAGCAGTTCTTC.

This rearrangement joins TRBV6-4 to TRBJ1-5; D is unresolved. There are 14 residues in the CDR3. V lost 4 bases, J lost 4 bases, and 11 bases lay in between. The germline V gene has CDR1 MRHNA and CDR2 SNTAGT. For the CDR3, the DNA is TGTGCCAGCAGTGCCCAAATGGGAAATCAGCCCCAGCATTTT. Its protein product is CASSAQMGNQPQHF.

This CDR3 reads CASSPGTGGLGSSDTQYF. CDR3 sequence (DNA): TGTGCCAGCAGCCCCGGGACAGGGGGGCTCGGATCCTCAGATACGCAGTATTTT. The chain uses TRBV7-9 and TRBJ2-3; TRBD1 aligns across 11 bases. The CDR3 is made up of 18 amino acids. Germline CDR1 is SEHNR and CDR2 is FQNEAQ (reference sequence). The trim removed 5 bases at V and 4 bases at J, leaving 14 bases unmatched.

For the CDR3, the DNA is TGTGCCTGGAGTGTATGGGGCGGGGACAATGAGCAGTTCTTC. Amino acid sequence: CAWSVWGGDNEQFF. The chain uses TRBV30 and TRBJ2-1; TRBD2 might be the D (6 bases). Looked up from germline, CDR1 is GTSNPN and CDR2 is SVGIG (reference sequence). This CDR3 spans 14 amino acids. The V end lost 0 bases, the J end lost 5 bases, and 11 bases lay between the germline ends.

The V call is TRBV27, the J call TRBJ2-1; 11 bases align to TRBD2. The length of the CDR3 is 16 residues. V gave up 4 bases and J gave up 4 bases; unmatched junction bases: 6. Germline lookup yields CDR1 MNHEY and CDR2 SMNVEV (reference sequence). The CDR3 sequence is CASSYSGRALYNEQFF. The CDR3 coding sequence is TGTGCCAGCAGTTATAGCGGGAGGGCCCTTTACAATGAGCAGTTCTTC.

The V gene is TRBV7-5, the J gene TRBJ1-2; the table's D call TRBD1 went unverified against the DNA. TRBV7-5 is noted as a pseudogene. The CDR3 contains 14 residues. DNA of the CDR3: TGTGTCAGAAGCGACATGACAGGGCCCTGTGGCTACACCTTC. The encoded protein is CVRSDMTGPCGYTF.

The V and J genes are TRBV5-1 and TRBJ2-7; D is ambiguous. The germline V gene encodes CDR1 SGHRS and CDR2 YFSETQ. The V end was cut by 3 bases, the J end by 2 bases, with 3 bases between. The CDR3 length is 11 residues. CDR3 amino acids: CASSSAYEQYF. The CDR3 nucleotides are TGCGCCAGCAGCTCCGCCTACGAGCAGTACTTC.

The rearrangement links TRBV4-3 to TRBJ2-7; 7 nucleotides match TRBD2. Per germline, CDR1 LGHNA and CDR2 YSLEER. The CDR3 extends over 15 amino acids. V shed 1 base and J 3 bases; nucleotides not matched to a gene: 6. The CDR3 is CASSQAGGSGYEQYF. CDR3 coding DNA: TGCGCCAGCAGCCAAGCGGGCGGGAGTGGCTACGAGCAGTACTTC.

This clone came up once. The chain has TRBV30 and TRBJ2-7, with 10 bases that match TRBD2. The germline gives CDR1 GTSNPN, CDR2 SVGIG (reference sequence). V dropped 1 base and J dropped 10; count of bases not matched to a gene: 13. The CDR3 is 15 amino acids. The CDR3 bases are TGTGCCTGGAGTGCCACTCTCGGAGCGGGAGGGCTTCAGTACTTC. This sequence encodes CAWSATLGAGGLQYF.

This clone came up once. The junction differs from germline at one of its ends, possibly a read error. The J gene is TRBJ2-6, the V gene TRBV27; D call uncertain. CDR1 and CDR2 from the germline V gene are MNHEY and SMNVEV (reference sequence). The CDR3 is made up of 15 amino acids. The CDR3 here is CASSSLGSGANVLTF. CDR3 sequence (DNA): TGTGCCAGTAGTTCCTTAGGCTCTGGGGCCAACGTCCTGACTTTC.